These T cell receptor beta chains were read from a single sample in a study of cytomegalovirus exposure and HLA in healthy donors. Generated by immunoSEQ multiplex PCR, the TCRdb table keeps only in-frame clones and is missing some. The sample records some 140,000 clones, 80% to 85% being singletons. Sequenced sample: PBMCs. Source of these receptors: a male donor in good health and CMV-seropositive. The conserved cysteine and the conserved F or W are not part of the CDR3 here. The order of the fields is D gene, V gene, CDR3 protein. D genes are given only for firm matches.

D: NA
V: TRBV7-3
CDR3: ASSLTGMQF

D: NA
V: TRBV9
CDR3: ASSVGAAANYGYT

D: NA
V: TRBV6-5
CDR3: ASRRRGGQETQY

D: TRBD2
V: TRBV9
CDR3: ASTASGRVGGELF

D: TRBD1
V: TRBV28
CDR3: ASSPGQANEKLF

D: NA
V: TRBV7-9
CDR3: ASSLLAGRAYGYT

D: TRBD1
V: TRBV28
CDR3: ASRLTGGRNQPQH

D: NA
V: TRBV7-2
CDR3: ASSSRGAMLLLDTQY

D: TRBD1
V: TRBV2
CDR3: ASRDGQGDQETQY

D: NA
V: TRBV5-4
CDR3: ASSLDSSGNTIY

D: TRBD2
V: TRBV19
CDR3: ASSRTSGSSYEQY

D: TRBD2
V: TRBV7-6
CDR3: ASSLGLAGDQNEQF

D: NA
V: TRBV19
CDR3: ASSIGGQYEAF

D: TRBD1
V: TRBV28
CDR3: ASSVNRGRGNQPQH

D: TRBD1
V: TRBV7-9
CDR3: ASSRTGEAF

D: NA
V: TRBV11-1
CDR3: ASSPLFSPETQY

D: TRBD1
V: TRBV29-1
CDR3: SFRTGGTYEQY

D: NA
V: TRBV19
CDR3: ASSHPNRAGELF

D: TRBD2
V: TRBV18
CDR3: ASSPMTSGNSYEQY

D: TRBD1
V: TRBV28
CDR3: ASRQGTGGMNTEAF

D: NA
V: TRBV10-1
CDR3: ASSEGGREAF

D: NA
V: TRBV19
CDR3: ASSTAEAVMTQY

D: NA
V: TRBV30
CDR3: AWSSWGLGNQPQH

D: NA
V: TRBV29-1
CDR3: SVGADLNYGYT

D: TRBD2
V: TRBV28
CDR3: ASSLVAGYEQF

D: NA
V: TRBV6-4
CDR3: ASSDSAGNEHNEQF

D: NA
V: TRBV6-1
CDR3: ASSENWRVSTI

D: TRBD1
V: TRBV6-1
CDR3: ASRAGGRYEQY

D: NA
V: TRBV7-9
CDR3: ASSFPLQRDISYEQY

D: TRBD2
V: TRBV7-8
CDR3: ASSSLAGAYEQY

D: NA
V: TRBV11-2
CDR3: ASSPKGSLGGTQY

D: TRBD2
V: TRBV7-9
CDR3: ASSHTSGSSYNEQF

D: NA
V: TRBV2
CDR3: ASSEQRGNQPQH

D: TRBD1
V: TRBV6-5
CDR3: ASSYTGGDYSPLH

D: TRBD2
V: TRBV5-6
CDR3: ASSLRTSGESTDTQY

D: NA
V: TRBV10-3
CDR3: AISDLGRGYNEQF

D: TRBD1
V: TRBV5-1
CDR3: ASSLVGTATYEQY